This TCR beta chain was recorded in a study of T cell responses to AZD1222 COVID-19 vaccine. The overall study: Second-dose intervals near 4 or 12 weeks were combined.

TCRdb's copy holds only in-frame clones and misses some; the assay was immunoSEQ multiplex PCR. The data contain some 130,000 clones, 75% to 90% of them seen just once; the ten biggest clones take up 8%. On this clone: The antigen remains undetermined.

Whole-study findings and limits: Clonal diversity was possibly underestimated, and the donors were mostly white British, with more females. With two AZD1222 doses given, Spike-specific TCR breadth and depth both rose. Spike was spanned by vaccine-associated CD4 TCRs, which were dominant at 160-218 and 743-854.

The sample here was peripheral blood, taken on day 0 of AZD1222 vaccination. The sequence was collected from an adult in good health.

CDR3 protein: CASSLAGGTDTQYF. CDR3 DNA: TGCGCCAGCAGTCTGGCGGGGGGCACAGATACGCAGTATTTT. The rearrangement links TRBV10-2 to TRBJ2-3, with 7 nucleotides matching TRBD2. CDR1 is WSHSY, CDR2 SAAADI, per germline. V trimming: 5 bases; J trimming: 1 base; junction bases outside the gene matches: 3. The CDR3 length is 14 residues.